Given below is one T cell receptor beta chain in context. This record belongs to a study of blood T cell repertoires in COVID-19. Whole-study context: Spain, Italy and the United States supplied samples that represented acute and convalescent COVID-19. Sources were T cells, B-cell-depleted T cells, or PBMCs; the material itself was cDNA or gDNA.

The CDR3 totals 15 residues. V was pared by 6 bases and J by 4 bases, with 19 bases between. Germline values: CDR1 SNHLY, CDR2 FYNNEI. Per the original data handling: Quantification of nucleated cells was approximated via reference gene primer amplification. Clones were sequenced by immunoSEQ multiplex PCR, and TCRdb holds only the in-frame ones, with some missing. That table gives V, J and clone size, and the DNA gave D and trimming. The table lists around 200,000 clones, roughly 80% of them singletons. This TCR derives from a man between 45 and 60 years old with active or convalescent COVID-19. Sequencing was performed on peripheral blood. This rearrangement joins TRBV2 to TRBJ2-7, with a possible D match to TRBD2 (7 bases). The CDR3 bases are TGTGCCAGCAGGCCCCGAGGCGGGGGCCCTTACGAGCAGTACTTC. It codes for CASRPRGGGPYEQYF.